This T cell receptor (beta chain) is from a study of blood T cell repertoires in COVID-19. Study at large: The study drew acute and convalescent COVID-19 samples from the United States, Italy and Spain. PBMCs, B-cell-depleted T cells, or T cells were the source of the cDNA or gDNA that made up the material.

Methods used by the authors: Scientists estimated how many nucleated cells there were by amplifying reference gene primers. Method: immunoSEQ multiplex PCR; TCRdb's copy keeps in-frame clones and lacks some. V, J and clone size reflect that table, while D and trimming were determined from the DNA. The data contain about 190,000 clones, about 88% of them singletons. V was cut by 3 bases and J by 0 bases, with 15 bases left in between. This CDR3 spans 18 amino acids. From germline, CDR1 is SGHAT and CDR2 FQNNGV. The rearrangement joins TRBV11-2 to TRBJ2-6; perhaps TRBD2 as D (5 bases). Source material: peripheral blood. This TCR was sampled from a man aged 65-85 years with active or convalescent COVID-19. CDR3 coding DNA: TGTGCCAGCAGCTTTGGGAGAACAACTTACTCTGGGGCCAACGTCCTGACTTTC. Translated, it gives CASSFGRTTYSGANVLTF.